This T cell receptor (beta chain) was sequenced during a study of cytomegalovirus exposure and HLA in healthy donors. Study details: In an earlier analysis, 117 million unique TCR beta sequences were found from about 190 million T cells.

This CDR3 has 13 amino acids. With 2 bases removed from V and 4 bases from J, the gap between germline ends came to 6 bases. Germline loops: CDR1 LNHDA, CDR2 SQIVND (reference sequence). Primers for the PCR totalled 60 Vbeta and 13 Jbeta. Sequencing was performed with immunoSEQ multiplex PCR; in TCRdb, only in-frame clones are kept and a portion is missing. The data hold 130,000 to 150,000 clones, with around 79% observed a single time. Remarks on this clone: Antigen specificity is unknown.

Whole-study results and caveats: Common viral pathogens were later found to be apparently linked to several of the most significant clusters. Later on, an analysis showed TCR association rates differing by HLA locus, with DRB1 the most and HLA-C the fewest. HLA alleles were associated with some 17,000 TCR beta sequences in a later analysis at 0.05 false discovery rate.

This chain links TRBV19 with TRBJ1-5; D not resolved. The sequence came from a man between 35 and 55 years old in good health and CMV-seropositive. Specimen: PBMCs. The CDR3 reads CASSIRGNQPQHF. The CDR3, as DNA: TGTGCCAGTAGTATAAGAGGTAATCAGCCCCAGCATTTT.